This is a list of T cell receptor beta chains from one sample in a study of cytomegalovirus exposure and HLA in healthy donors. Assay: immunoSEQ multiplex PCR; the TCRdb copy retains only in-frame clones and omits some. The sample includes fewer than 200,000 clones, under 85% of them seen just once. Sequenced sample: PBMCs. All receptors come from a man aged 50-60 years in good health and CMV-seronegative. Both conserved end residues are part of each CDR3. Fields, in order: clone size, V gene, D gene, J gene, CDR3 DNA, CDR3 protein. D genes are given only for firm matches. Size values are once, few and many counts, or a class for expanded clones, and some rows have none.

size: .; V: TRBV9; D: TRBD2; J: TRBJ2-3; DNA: TGTGCCAGCAGCTTTATAGCGGGCCCTGGCCCCGATACGCAGTATTTT; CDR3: CASSFIAGPGPDTQYF
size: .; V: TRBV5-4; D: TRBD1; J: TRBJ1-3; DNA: TGTGCCAGCAGTCCAATCCCGGGACAGGGTAGGCGGCCGGCCTTT; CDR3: CASSPIPGQGRRPAF
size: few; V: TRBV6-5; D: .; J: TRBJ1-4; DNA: TGTGCCAGCAAGATCATACAGGCAACTAATGAAAAACTGTTTTTT; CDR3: CASKIIQATNEKLFF
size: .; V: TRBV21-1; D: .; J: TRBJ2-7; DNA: TGTGCCAGCAGCAAAAGCGAGGGGTTAGTCTGGGCGGGAGGGCCTGAGTCCTACGAGCAGTACTTC; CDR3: CASSKSEGLVWAGGPESYEQYF
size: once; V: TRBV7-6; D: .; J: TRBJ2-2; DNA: TGTGCCAGCAGCTTAAAGCACCTGAACACCGGGGAGCTGTTTTTT; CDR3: CASSLKHLNTGELFF
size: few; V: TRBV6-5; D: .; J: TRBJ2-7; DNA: TGTGCCAGCAGTTACAGTCGTAGCGGTGCCTACGAGCAGTACTTC; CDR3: CASSYSRSGAYEQYF
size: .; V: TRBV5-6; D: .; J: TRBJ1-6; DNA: TGTGCCAGCACCCGGGGACGGACTAGCTCACCCCTCCACTTT; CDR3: CASTRGRTSSPLHF
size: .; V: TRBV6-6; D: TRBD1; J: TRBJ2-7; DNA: TGTGCCAGCAGCCAGACGTCAGGGGGCCAGGACGAGCAGTACTTC; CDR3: CASSQTSGGQDEQYF
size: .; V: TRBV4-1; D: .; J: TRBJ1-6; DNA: TGCGCCAGCAGCCAAGTCGGGGTACAACCCAGCTCCTATAATTCACCCCTCCACTTT; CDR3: CASSQVGVQPSSYNSPLHF
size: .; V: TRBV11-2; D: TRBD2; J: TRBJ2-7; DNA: TGTGCCAGCAGCCCGGCGGGACTAGCGGGGGGAGGGCAGTACTTC; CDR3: CASSPAGLAGGGQYF
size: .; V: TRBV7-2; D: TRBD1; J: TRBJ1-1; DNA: TGTGCCAGCAGCTCTCCGGGACAGGGGAACACTGAAGCTTTCTTT; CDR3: CASSSPGQGNTEAFF
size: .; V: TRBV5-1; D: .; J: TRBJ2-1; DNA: TGCGCCAGCAGCTTGGGCGGGGACTACAATGAGCAGTTCTTC; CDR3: CASSLGGDYNEQFF
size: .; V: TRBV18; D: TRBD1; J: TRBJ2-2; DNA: TGTGCCAGCTCCGGGGGGACAGGGAGGCACACCGGGGAGCTGTTTTTT; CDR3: CASSGGTGRHTGELFF
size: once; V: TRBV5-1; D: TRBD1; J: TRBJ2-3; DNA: TGCGCCAGCAGCTTGGGACAGGGTGGCACAGATACGCAGTATTTT; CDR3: CASSLGQGGTDTQYF
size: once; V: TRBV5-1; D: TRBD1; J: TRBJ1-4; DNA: TGCGCCAGCAGACAGACAGGGGGGGCCTATGAAAAACTGTTTTTT; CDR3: CASRQTGGAYEKLFF
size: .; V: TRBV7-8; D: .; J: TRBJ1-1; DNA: TGTGCCAGCAGCTTACTTCGACTTACTGAAGCTTTCTTT; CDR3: CASSLLRLTEAFF
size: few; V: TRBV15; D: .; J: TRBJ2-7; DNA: TGTGCCACCAGCAGAGATGTACAGCACTCCTACGAGCAGTACTTC; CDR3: CATSRDVQHSYEQYF
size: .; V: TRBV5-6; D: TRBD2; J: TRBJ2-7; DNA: TGTGCCAGCAGCTTGGGGGGGACTAGCGGGGTTTACGAGCAGTACTTC; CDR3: CASSLGGTSGVYEQYF
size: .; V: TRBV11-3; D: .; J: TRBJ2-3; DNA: TGTGCCAGCAGCTTAGCGCCAGGGAGGGATACGCAGTATTTT; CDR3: CASSLAPGRDTQYF
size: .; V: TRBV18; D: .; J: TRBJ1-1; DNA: TGTGCCAGCTCACCGAGGACAGACAACGCTGAAGCTTTCTTT; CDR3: CASSPRTDNAEAFF
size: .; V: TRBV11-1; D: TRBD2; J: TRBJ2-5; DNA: TGTGCCAGCAGCTTAGTCCTCCTAGCGGGGGGTACGGAGACCCAGTACTTC; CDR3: CASSLVLLAGGTETQYF
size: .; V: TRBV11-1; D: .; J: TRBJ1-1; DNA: TGTGCCAGCAGCCCACACCTCCAAGACACTGAAGCTTTCTTT; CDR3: CASSPHLQDTEAFF
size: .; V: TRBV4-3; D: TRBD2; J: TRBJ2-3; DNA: TGCGCCAGCGGTAGGACTAGCGGGGGGACCACAGATACGCAGTATTTT; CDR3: CASGRTSGGTTDTQYF
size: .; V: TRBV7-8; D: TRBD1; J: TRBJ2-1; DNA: TGTGCCAGCAGCTTAGGACAGGGTTACAATGAGCAGTTCTTC; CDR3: CASSLGQGYNEQFF
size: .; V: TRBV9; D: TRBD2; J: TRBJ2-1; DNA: TGTGCCAGCAGCGTAATACCGATGACTAGCGGGAGCCATGAGCAGTTCTTC; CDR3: CASSVIPMTSGSHEQFF
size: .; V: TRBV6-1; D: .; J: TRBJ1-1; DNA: TGTGCCAGCAAGGGGTGGCCACCGAACACTGAAGCTTTCTTT; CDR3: CASKGWPPNTEAFF
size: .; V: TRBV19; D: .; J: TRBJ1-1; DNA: TGTGCCAGTAGTATCCCCTTGAACACTGAAGCTTTCTTT; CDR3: CASSIPLNTEAFF
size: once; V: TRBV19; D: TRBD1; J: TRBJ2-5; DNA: TGTGCCAGTAAGGCGGACAGGGGTCAAGAGACCCAGTACTTC; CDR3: CASKADRGQETQYF
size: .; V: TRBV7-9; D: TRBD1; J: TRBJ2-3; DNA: TGTGCCAGCAGCACAACCCAGGGGGACACGCAGTATTTT; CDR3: CASSTTQGDTQYF
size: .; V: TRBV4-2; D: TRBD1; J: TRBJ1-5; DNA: TGTGCCAGCAGCCAAGATTCCTCCTGGGGACAGCGCCAGCATTTT; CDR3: CASSQDSSWGQRQHF
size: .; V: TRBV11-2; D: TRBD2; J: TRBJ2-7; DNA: TGTGCCAGCAGTTCACCCGGGACTAGCCTACACGAGCAGTACTTC; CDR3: CASSSPGTSLHEQYF
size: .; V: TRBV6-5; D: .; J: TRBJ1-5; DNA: TGTGCCAGCAGTGCGAGGGAGGGTAGCAATCAGCCCCAGCATTTT; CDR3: CASSAREGSNQPQHF
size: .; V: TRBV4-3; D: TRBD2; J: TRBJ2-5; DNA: TGCGCCAGCAGCCAAGGAAGAGGGAGGGAAGAGACCCAGTACTTC; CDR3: CASSQGRGREETQYF
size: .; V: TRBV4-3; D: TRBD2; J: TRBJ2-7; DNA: TGCGCCAGCAGCCAAGGGTTGCACGGGGGGGCCTCTGACGAGCAGTACTTC; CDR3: CASSQGLHGGASDEQYF
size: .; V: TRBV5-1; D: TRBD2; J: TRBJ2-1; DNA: TGCGCCAGCAGCTTGCCCGGACTAGCGGAGATAAGCTCCTACAATGAGCAGTTCTTC; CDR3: CASSLPGLAEISSYNEQFF
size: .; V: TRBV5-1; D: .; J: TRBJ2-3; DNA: TGCGCCAGCAGCTTGGGCCCTATATCAGATACGCAGTATTTT; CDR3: CASSLGPISDTQYF
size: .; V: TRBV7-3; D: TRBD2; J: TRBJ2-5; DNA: TGTGCCAGCAGCCGCGCGGTAGCGGGACAAGAGACCCAGTACTTC; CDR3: CASSRAVAGQETQYF
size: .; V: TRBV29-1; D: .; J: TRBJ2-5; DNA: TGCAGCGTTGAAGAGCGATTACTTCAAGAGACCCAGTACTTC; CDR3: CSVEERLLQETQYF
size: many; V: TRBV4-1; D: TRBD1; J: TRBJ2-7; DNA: TGCGCCAGCAGCGCCTCTGGGGACAGCTCCTACGAGCAGTACTTC; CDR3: CASSASGDSSYEQYF
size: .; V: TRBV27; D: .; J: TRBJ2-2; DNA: TGTGCCAGTCTTAACACCGGGGAGCTGTTTTTT; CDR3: CASLNTGELFF
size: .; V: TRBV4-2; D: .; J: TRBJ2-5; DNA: TGTGCCAGCAGCCTCCCTATGGGCGAGACCCAGTACTTC; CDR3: CASSLPMGETQYF
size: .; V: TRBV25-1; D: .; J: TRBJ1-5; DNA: TGTGCCAGCAGACACGATAGCAATCAGCCCCAGCATTTT; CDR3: CASRHDSNQPQHF
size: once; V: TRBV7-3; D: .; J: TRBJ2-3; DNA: TGTGCCAGCATGACGAGGCGGGGCGTAAGCACAGATACGCAGTATTTT; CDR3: CASMTRRGVSTDTQYF
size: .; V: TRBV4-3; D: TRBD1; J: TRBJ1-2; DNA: TGCGCCAGCAGCCTTTCGACAGGGGGTGGGATCGGCTACACCTTC; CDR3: CASSLSTGGGIGYTF
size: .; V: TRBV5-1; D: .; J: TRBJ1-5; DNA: TGCGCCAGCAGCCCTGGACAGAATAGCAATCAGCCCCAGCATTTT; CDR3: CASSPGQNSNQPQHF
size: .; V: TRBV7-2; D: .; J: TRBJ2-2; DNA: TGTGCCAGCAGCTCACGATCTAAGGTCGCGACAGGGGAGCTGTTTTTT; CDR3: CASSSRSKVATGELFF
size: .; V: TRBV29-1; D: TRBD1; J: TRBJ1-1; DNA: TGCAGCGTTGACGGGACAGGGGGCCAGAGGAGTGCTTTCTTT; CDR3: CSVDGTGGQRSAFF
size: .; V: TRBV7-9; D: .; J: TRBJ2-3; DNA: TGTTCCAGCAGCTTAGCTAGAGGGTTTAGCACAGATACGCAGTATTTT; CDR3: CSSSLARGFSTDTQYF
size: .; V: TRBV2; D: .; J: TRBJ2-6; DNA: TGTGCCAGCAGTGTACAAAGCTCTGGGGCCAACGTCCTGACTTTC; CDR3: CASSVQSSGANVLTF
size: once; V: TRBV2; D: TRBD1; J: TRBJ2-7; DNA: TGTGCCAGCAGTGACCGAAGGGCAGGGGGCTACGAGCAGTACTTC; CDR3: CASSDRRAGGYEQYF
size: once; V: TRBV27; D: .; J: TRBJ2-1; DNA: TGTGCCAGCAGCTCCCCTGGAGTAGCTCGTGAGCAGTTCTTC; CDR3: CASSSPGVAREQFF
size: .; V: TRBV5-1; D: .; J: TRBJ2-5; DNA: TGCGCCAGCAGCTTGGGACTTTCTAAAGAGACCCAGTACTTC; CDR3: CASSLGLSKETQYF
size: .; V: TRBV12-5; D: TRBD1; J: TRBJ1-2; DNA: TGTGCTAGTGGCACCGACAGGGTCTATGGCTACACCTTC; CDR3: CASGTDRVYGYTF
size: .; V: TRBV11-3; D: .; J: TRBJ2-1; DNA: TGTGCCAGCAGCTTAGGGGTCGGGTCCTACAATGAGCAGTTCTTC; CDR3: CASSLGVGSYNEQFF
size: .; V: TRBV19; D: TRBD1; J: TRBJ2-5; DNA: TGTGCCAGTAGTATATGGGGACAGGGGAAAGAGACCCAGTACTTC; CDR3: CASSIWGQGKETQYF
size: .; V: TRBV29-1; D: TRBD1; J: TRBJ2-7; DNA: TGCAGCGTGAGGGGGACAGCCCTCTCCTACGAGCAGTACTTC; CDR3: CSVRGTALSYEQYF
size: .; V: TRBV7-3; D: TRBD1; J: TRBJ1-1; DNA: TGTGCCAGCAGCTTAGTGGGACAGGGGATCACTGAAGCTTTCTTT; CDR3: CASSLVGQGITEAFF
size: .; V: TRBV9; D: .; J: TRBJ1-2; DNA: TGTGCCAGCAGCCCCCCGACAGAAAACTATGGCTACACCTTC; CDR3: CASSPPTENYGYTF
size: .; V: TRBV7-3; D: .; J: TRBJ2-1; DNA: TGTGCCAGCAGTCAGGTCGACAATGAGCAGTTCTTC; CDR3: CASSQVDNEQFF